This TCR beta chain was recovered during a study of blood T cell repertoires in COVID-19. The V gene lost 5 bases and the J gene lost 10 bases, with 24 bases spanning the gap. This CDR3 comprises 16 residues. CDR1 and CDR2 (germline): SNHLY, FYNNEI. Per the original data handling: Reference gene primer amplification yielded estimated nucleated cell counts. The method was immunoSEQ multiplex PCR; TCRdb's version includes in-frame clones alone and lacks a portion of them. V and J calls and clone size are copied from that table; D and trimming were computed from the DNA. The sample holds 70,000 to 95,000 clones, roughly 90% seen once.

The sample was peripheral blood. This clonotype was obtained from a man aged 45-65 years with COVID-19, enrolled during active disease. The chain recombines TRBV2 with TRBJ2-1; D is perhaps TRBD1 (7 bases). CDR3 bases: TGTGCCAGCAGTTGGGCCGAGACTAGAGGGGGCGGGGAGCAGTTCTTC. Protein sequence: CASSWAETRGGGEQFF. Filled out from reference TRBV2 and TRBJ2-1, the complete variable domain reads EPEVTQTPSHQVTQMGQEVILRCVPISNHLYFYWYRQILGQKVEFLVSFYNNEISEKSEIFDDQFSVERPDGSNFTLKIRSTKLEDSAMYFCASSWAETRGGGEQFFGPGTRLTVL.